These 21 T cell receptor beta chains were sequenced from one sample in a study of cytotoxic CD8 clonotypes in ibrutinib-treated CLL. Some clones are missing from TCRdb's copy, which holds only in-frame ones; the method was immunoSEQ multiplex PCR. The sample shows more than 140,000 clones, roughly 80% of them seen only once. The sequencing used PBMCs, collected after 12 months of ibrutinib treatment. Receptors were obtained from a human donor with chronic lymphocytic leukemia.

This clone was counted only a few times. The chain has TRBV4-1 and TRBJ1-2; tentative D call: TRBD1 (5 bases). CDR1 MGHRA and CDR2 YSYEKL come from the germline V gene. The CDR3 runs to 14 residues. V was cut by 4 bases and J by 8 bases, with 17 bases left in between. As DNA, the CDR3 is TGCGCCAGCAGCCGCGGCGGCAGGGCGTTAGGCTACACCTTC. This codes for CASSRGGRALGYTF.

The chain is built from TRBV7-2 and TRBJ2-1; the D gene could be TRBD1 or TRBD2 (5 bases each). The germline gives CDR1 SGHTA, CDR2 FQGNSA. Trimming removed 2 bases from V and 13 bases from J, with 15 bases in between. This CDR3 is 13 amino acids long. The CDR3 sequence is CASSLIRDLDQFF. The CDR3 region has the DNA TGTGCCAGCAGCTTAATCCGGGACCTGGATCAGTTCTTC.

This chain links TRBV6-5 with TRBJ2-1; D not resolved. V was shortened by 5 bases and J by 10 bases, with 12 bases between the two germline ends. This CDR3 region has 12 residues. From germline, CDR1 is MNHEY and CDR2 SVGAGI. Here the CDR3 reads CASSAFFGEQFF. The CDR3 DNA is TGTGCCAGCAGTGCCTTTTTCGGGGAGCAGTTCTTC.

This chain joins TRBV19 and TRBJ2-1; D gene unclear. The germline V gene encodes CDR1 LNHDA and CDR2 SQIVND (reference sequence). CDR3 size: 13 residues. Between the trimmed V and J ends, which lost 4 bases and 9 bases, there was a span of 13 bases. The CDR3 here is CASSTSSWGEQFF. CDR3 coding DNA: TGTGCCAGTAGTACAAGCTCGTGGGGTGAGCAGTTCTTC.

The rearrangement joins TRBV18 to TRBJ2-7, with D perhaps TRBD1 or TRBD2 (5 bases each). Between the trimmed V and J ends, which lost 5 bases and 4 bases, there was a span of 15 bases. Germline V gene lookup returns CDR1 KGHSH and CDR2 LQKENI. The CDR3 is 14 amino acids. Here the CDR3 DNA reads TGTGCCAGCTCATACACCCGGGACGGGTACGAGCAGTACTTC. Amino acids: CASSYTRDGYEQYF. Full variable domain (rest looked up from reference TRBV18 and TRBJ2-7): NAGVMQNPRHLVRRRGQEARLRCSPMKGHSHVYWYRQLPEEGLKFMVYLQKENIIDESGMPKERFSAEFPKEGPSILRIQQVVRGDSAAYFCASSYTRDGYEQYFGPGTRLTVT.

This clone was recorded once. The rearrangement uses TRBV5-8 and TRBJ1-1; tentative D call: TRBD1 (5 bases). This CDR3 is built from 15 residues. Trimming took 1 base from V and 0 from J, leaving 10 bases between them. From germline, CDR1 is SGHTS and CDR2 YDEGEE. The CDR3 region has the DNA TGTGCCAGCAGCTTGACCGGGACGTTGAACACTGAAGCTTTCTTT. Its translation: CASSLTGTLNTEAFF.

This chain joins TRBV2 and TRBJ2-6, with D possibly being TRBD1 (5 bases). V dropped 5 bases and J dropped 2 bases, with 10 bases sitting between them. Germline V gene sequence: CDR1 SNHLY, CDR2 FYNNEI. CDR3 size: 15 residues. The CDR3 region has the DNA TGTGCCAGCAGTCCCCGACAGACTGGGGCCAACGTCCTGACTTTC. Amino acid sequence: CASSPRQTGANVLTF.

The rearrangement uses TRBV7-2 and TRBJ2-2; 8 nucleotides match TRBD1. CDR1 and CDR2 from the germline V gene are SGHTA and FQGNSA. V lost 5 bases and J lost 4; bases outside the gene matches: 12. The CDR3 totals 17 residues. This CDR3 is CASSPSSDRAVTGELFF. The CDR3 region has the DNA TGTGCCAGCAGCCCGAGCTCGGACAGGGCGGTCACCGGGGAGCTGTTTTTT.

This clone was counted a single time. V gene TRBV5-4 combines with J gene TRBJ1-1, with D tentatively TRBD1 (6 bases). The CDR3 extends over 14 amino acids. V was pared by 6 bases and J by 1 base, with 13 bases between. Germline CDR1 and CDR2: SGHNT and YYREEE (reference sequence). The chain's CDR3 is CASTIGGANTEAFF. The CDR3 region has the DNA TGTGCCAGCACCATCGGGGGCGCGAACACTGAAGCTTTCTTT.

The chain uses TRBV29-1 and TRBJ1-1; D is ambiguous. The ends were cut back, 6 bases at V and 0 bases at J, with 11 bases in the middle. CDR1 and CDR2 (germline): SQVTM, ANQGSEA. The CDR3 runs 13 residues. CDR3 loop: CSVLLILNTEAFF. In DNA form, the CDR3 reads TGCAGCGTGCTTTTGATCTTGAACACTGAAGCTTTCTTT.

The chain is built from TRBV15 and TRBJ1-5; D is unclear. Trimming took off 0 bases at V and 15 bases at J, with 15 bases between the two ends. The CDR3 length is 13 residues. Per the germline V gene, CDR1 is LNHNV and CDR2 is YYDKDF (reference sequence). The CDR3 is CATSRDHSSPRHF. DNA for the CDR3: TGTGCCACCAGCAGAGATCATTCATCACCGAGGCATTTT. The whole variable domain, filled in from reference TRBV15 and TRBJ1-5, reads DAMVIQNPRYQVTQFGKPVTLSCSQTLNHNVMYWYQQKSSQAPKLLFHYYDKDFNNEADTPDNFQSRRPNTSFCFLDIRSPGLGDTAMYLCATSRDHSSPRHFGDGTRLSIL.

The CDR3 DNA reads TGTGCCACCAGCAGCCAGGGTAGATATGAGACCCAGTACTTC. This translates into CATSSQGRYETQYF. The chain recombines TRBV15 with TRBJ2-5; D may be TRBD1 (5 bases). Germline loops: CDR1 LNHNV, CDR2 YYDKDF (reference sequence). This CDR3 has 14 residues. The V and J ends lost 3 bases and 5 bases respectively, with 13 bases between them.

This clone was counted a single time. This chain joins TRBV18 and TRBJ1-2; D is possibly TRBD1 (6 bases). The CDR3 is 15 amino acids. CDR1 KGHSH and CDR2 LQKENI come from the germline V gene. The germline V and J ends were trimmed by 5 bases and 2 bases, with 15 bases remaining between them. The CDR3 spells CASSTLEGQNYGYTF. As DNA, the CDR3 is TGTGCCAGCTCAACGTTGGAGGGACAAAACTATGGCTACACCTTC.

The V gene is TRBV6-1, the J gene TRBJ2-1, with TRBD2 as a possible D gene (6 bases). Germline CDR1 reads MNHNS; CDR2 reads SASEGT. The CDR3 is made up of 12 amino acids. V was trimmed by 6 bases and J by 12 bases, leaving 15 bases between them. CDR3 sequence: CASRELGGVQFF. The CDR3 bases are TGTGCCAGCAGGGAACTAGGAGGGGTGCAGTTCTTC.

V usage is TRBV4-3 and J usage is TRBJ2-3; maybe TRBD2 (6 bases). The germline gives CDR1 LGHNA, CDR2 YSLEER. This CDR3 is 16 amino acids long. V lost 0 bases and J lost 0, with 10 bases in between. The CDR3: CASSQDPSGSTDTQYF. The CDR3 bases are TGCGCCAGCAGCCAAGATCCCAGCGGGAGCACAGATACGCAGTATTTT.

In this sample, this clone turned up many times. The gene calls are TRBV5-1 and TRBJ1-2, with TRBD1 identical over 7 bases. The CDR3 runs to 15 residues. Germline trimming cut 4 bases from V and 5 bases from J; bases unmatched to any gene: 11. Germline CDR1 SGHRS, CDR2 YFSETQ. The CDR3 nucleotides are TGCGCCAGCAGCGTAACGACCGGGACAGAGTATGGCTACACCTTC. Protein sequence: CASSVTTGTEYGYTF.

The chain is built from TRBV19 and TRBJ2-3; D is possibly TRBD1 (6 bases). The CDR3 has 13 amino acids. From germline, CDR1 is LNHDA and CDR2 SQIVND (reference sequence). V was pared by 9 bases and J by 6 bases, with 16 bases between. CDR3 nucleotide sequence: TGTGCCAGCCACCCGGGACAAAGGGATACGCAGTATTTT. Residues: CASHPGQRDTQYF.

The CDR3: CASSIDPAGQSLPQHF. CDR3 DNA sequence: TGTGCCAGTAGTATAGATCCGGCGGGGCAATCCTTGCCCCAGCATTTT. The chain uses TRBV19 and TRBJ1-5; D is perhaps TRBD1 (5 bases). Trimming cost V 0 bases and J 9 bases, with 18 bases left between them. There are 16 residues in the CDR3. Germline V gene data show CDR1 as LNHDA and CDR2 as SQIVND (reference sequence).

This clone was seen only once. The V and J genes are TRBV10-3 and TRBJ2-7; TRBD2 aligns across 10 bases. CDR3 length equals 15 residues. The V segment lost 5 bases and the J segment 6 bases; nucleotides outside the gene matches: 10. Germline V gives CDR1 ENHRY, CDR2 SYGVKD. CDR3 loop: CAISIAGGIFSEQYF. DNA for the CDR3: TGTGCCATCAGTATAGCGGGAGGAATCTTCTCCGAGCAGTACTTC.

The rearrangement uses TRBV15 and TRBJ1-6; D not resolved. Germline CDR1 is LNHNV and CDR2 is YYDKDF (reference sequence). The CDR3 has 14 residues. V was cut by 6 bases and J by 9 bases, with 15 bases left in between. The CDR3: CATRREGTSSPLHF. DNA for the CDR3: TGTGCCACCAGGAGGGAGGGCACGAGTTCACCCCTCCACTTT. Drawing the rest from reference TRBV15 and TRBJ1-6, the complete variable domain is DAMVIQNPRYQVTQFGKPVTLSCSQTLNHNVMYWYQQKSSQAPKLLFHYYDKDFNNEADTPDNFQSRRPNTSFCFLDIRSPGLGDTAMYLCATRREGTSSPLHFGNGTRLTVT.

CDR3 region: CASQKRGDWETQYF. CDR3 coding DNA: TGTGCCAGTCAAAAGCGGGGGGACTGGGAGACCCAGTACTTC. The gene calls are TRBV7-9 and TRBJ2-5; 9 nucleotides match TRBD2. The CDR3 totals 14 residues. Looked up from germline, CDR1 is SEHNR and CDR2 is FQNEAQ (reference sequence). The V segment lost 9 bases and the J segment 5 bases; nucleotides outside the gene matches: 10.